Listed below are T cell receptor beta chains from one sample, sequenced in a study of T cells expressing NK-cell markers. TCRdb processed the 5' RACE reads again and assigns one entry to each CDR3 protein, with no DNA. This sample's table reports more than 250,000 distinct CDR3 sequences. The specimen sequenced was blood T cells: a sorted CD56 or NKG2C T cell subset, CD4+ or CD8+ T cells, or bulk PBMC T cells (not recorded which). The receptor set was obtained from a young man in good health. Each CDR3 is given with its conserved first and last residue.

j_call v_call cdr3_aa
TRBJ2-1 TRBV20-1 CSARAGARGEQFF
TRBJ2-3 TRBV5-6 CASTDRVGRTDTQYF
TRBJ2-7 TRBV15 CATSLRASYEQYF
TRBJ2-5 TRBV10-2 CASTKPDSQTQYF
TRBJ2-4 TRBV12-3/TRBV12-4 CASSLCRACIQYF
TRBJ2-6 TRBV7-2 CASSLRGDAGANVLTF
TRBJ2-3 TRBV6-1 CASRNGQGTSGRSDTQYF
TRBJ1-4 TRBV19 CASSDTGKEKLFF
TRBJ2-7 TRBV4-3 CASSQEDRDDYEQYF
TRBJ1-4 TRBV12-3/TRBV12-4 CASSLADRNEKLFF
TRBJ1-3 TRBV20-1 CSARAGQIGNTIYF
TRBJ2-1 TRBV5-1 CASSLATLGNEQFF
TRBJ2-3 TRBV12-3/TRBV12-4 CASSPRRAGSTDTQYF
TRBJ2-5 TRBV7-9 CASRELEYTWETQYF
TRBJ2-1 TRBV20-1 CSAAQGQGNEQFF
TRBJ1-1 TRBV20-1 CSARIPGANTEAFF
TRBJ2-1 TRBV7-6 CASSWPSSEKSYNEQFF
TRBJ2-1 TRBV27 CASSWTGPRNEQFF
TRBJ1-5 TRBV6-1 CASRVGQYNQPQHF
TRBJ1-6 TRBV7-2 CASSAEPGPPLHF
TRBJ2-1 TRBV20-1 CSARASGKNEQFF
TRBJ2-6 TRBV29-1 CSVPSGAGANVLTF
TRBJ1-2 TRBV6-1 CASSEVVGGYTF
TRBJ2-2 TRBV15 CATSRGTGRVGELFF
TRBJ2-2 TRBV5-1 CASSLAGTPNTGELFF
TRBJ2-2 TRBV15 CATSRAGTGGFFAGELFF
TRBJ1-2 TRBV12-3/TRBV12-4 CASSLRQYGYTF
TRBJ1-1 TRBV27 CASSPESTGPEAFF
TRBJ1-5 TRBV10-3 CATARDRGINSNQPQHF
TRBJ2-1 TRBV5-1 CASTGRAEAEQFF
TRBJ2-4 TRBV29-1 CSVSFGNFGQTNIQYF
TRBJ2-3 TRBV14 CASSQDGPDTQYF
TRBJ2-5 TRBV20-1 CSARDAREIQETQYF
TRBJ1-2 TRBV12-3/TRBV12-4 CASSPNWNYGYTF
TRBJ2-1 TRBV29-1 CSVDGGRALEQFF
TRBJ2-5 TRBV10-3 CAISEPTRTETQYF
TRBJ1-2 TRBV12-3/TRBV12-4 CASSLPGTGFLNYGYTF
TRBJ2-5 TRBV7-2 CASSPRPQPRTQYF
TRBJ2-1 TRBV20-1 CSCTRDNIEQFF
TRBJ1-1 TRBV29-1 CSVNRQGETTEAFF
TRBJ2-3 TRBV10-3 CAISAASSTDTQYF
TRBJ2-6 TRBV12-3/TRBV12-4 CASSLSGTGANVLTF
TRBJ1-1 TRBV20-1 CSASSGRLNTEAFF
TRBJ1-1 TRBV18 CASSPSQQNRVIREAFF
TRBJ1-1 TRBV12-3/TRBV12-4 CASTLFTGGEAFF
TRBJ1-2 TRBV29-1 CSVEDPLRGANYGYTF
TRBJ2-2 TRBV5-1 CASSSGLAGGTGELFF
TRBJ2-1 TRBV11-3 CASSSLAGGSGEQFF
TRBJ2-3 TRBV6-5 CASSYFGSGSTDTQYF
TRBJ2-7 TRBV7-6 CASSLKGQGDYEQYF
TRBJ2-7 TRBV29-1 CSGIKREGWFSYEQYF
TRBJ2-5 TRBV10-2 CASSIRDRPYAETQYF
TRBJ2-7 TRBV29-1 CSVGGRPINEQYF
TRBJ2-2 TRBV13 CASSFLLGGELFF
TRBJ1-5 TRBV29-1 CSVVVGNQPQHF
TRBJ2-1 TRBV5-1 CASSLLGARSRGSSYNEQFF
TRBJ1-5 TRBV19 CASSQGQGSQPQHF
TRBJ2-1 TRBV30 CAWNAPLRVHGGSYNEQFF
TRBJ2-6 TRBV12-3/TRBV12-4 CASNAAFGANVLTF